The 16 T cell receptor beta chains below come from one sample, sequenced in a study of HIV-infected patients and healthy controls. Approximately 500 ng RNA was reverse transcribed with alpha and beta constant-region primers. Using multiplexing indices, alpha and beta chain libraries were generated apart by chain-specific third strand synthesis. TCRdb recomputed calls from the 5' RACE reads with MiXCR, one row per CDR3 protein. The sample carries 8,000 to 10,000 distinct CDR3 sequences, over 8% recorded once. Whole blood was used without fractionation, so all unsorted peripheral T cells were included. Sequenced here: blood, sampled before antiretroviral therapy. These receptor sequences come from an adult with HIV infection. The donor label of this sample is uncertain.

This clonotype was seen repeatedly, ten times or more. The CDR3 DNA is TGTGCCAGCAGTTTACGGCGCGATGGGTCTGAAGCTTTCTTT. Translation: CASSLRRDGSEAFF. The V call is TRBV27, the J call TRBJ1-1; D ambiguous. Germline V lookup: CDR1 MNHEY, CDR2 SMNVEV (reference sequence). Trimming stripped 2 bases from V and 6 bases from J, with 13 bases between. The CDR3 sequence is 14 residues long.

This clonotype was picked up many times. This chain joins TRBV5-1 and TRBJ2-3, with 7 bases identical to TRBD2. The germline gives CDR1 SGHRS, CDR2 YFSETQ. The CDR3 extends over 16 amino acids. Trimming at V came to 1 base and at J to 2 bases, leaving 7 bases not matched to a gene. The CDR3 DNA reads TGCGCCAGCAGCTTGAGGCTAGCGGAGGCCACAGATACGCAGTATTTT. Translation: CASSLRLAEATDTQYF.

This clonotype was picked up many times. CDR3 nucleotide sequence: TGCAGCGTTGAACGGGCCAGGGGGAGGGGAGCTAACTATGGCTACACCTTC. Residues: CSVERARGRGANYGYTF. V usage is TRBV29-1 and J usage is TRBJ1-2, with 7 bases lining up with TRBD1. Unmatched junction bases numbered 12, after V lost 2 bases and J lost 0 bases. This CDR3 has 17 amino acids. CDR1 and CDR2 (germline): SQVTM, ANQGSEA. Supplemented by reference TRBV29-1 and TRBJ1-2, the full variable domain reads SAVISQKPSRDICQRGTSLTIQCQVDSQVTMMFWYRQQPGQSLTLIATANQGSEATYESGFVIDKFPISRPNLTFSTLTVSNMSPEDSSIYLCSVERARGRGANYGYTFGSGTRLTVV.

A few counts support this clonotype. The chain carries TRBV27 and TRBJ2-1; TRBD2 matches 8 bases. This CDR3 spans 14 amino acids. The junction had 4 bases not matched to a gene; V was cut back by 4 bases and J by 5 bases. Germline V gene lookup returns CDR1 MNHEY and CDR2 SMNVEV (reference sequence). The CDR3 DNA reads TGTGCCAGCAGTTCGGGACTAGGGGACAATGAGCAGTTCTTC. This codes for CASSSGLGDNEQFF.

The rearrangement uses TRBV20-1 and TRBJ2-3, with 7 bases fitting TRBD2. Trimming removed 6 bases from V and 4 bases from J; junction bases left unmatched: 19. This CDR3 is 17 amino acids long. The germline gives CDR1 DFQATT, CDR2 SNEGSKA (reference sequence). This CDR3 is CSAQTPRSGTGADTQYF. CDR3 in DNA: TGCAGTGCCCAGACTCCGAGAAGCGGGACGGGAGCAGATACGCAGTATTTT.

This clonotype was detected only a few times. This chain links TRBV20-1 with TRBJ2-3; TRBD2 agrees at 7 bases. Trimming cost V 6 bases and J 0 bases; bases outside gene matches: 12. The germline V gene encodes CDR1 DFQATT and CDR2 SNEGSKA (reference sequence). The CDR3 extends over 16 amino acids. CDR3 sequence reads: CSATGGTSTSTDTQYF. CDR3 DNA sequence: TGCAGTGCGACGGGAGGAACATCAACTAGCACAGATACGCAGTATTTT.

This chain joins TRBV7-8 and TRBJ2-1, with D tentatively TRBD2 (6 bases). The V end lost 1 base, the J end lost 9 bases, and 22 bases lay between the germline ends. The CDR3 is 17 amino acids. Germline assignment: CDR1 SGHVS and CDR2 FQNEAQ. The CDR3 sequence: CASSLGHSASVTAEQFF. Written as DNA, the CDR3 is TGTGCCAGCAGCTTAGGTCATTCGGCTAGCGTTACAGCTGAGCAGTTCTTC.

The chain uses TRBV20-1 and TRBJ2-5; D perhaps matches TRBD2 (5 bases). V was trimmed by 2 bases and J by 2 bases, leaving 12 bases between them. The length of the CDR3 is 14 residues. Germline CDR1 and CDR2: DFQATT and SNEGSKA (reference sequence). The CDR3 loop is CSARWPSSQETQYF. CDR3 bases: TGCAGTGCTAGATGGCCTAGCAGTCAAGAGACCCAGTACTTC.

Many counts were recorded for this clonotype. CDR3 amino acids: CASSPSLQGNQYF. For the CDR3, the DNA is TGTGCCAGCTCACCCTCACTACAGGGGAATCAGTACTTC. This chain uses TRBV18 with TRBJ2-4; 7 positions agree with TRBD1. Trimming removed 3 bases from V and 12 bases from J; junction bases left unmatched: 8. CDR1 and CDR2 (germline): KGHSH, LQKENI. The length of the CDR3 is 13 residues.

At least ten counts were recorded for this clonotype. The chain carries TRBV12-3 or TRBV12-4 and TRBJ1-2; D ambiguous. The CDR3 runs to 14 residues. Trimming took 7 bases from V and 5 from J, leaving 17 bases between them. For the CDR3, the DNA is TGTGCCAGCACCCCCCGTGCAGGCCGGTATGGCTACACCTTC. Translating it yields CASTPRAGRYGYTF.

This clonotype was seen repeatedly, ten times or more. The gene calls are TRBV20-1 and TRBJ2-6; 8 bases map to TRBD1. V dropped 6 bases and J dropped 3; count of bases not matched to a gene: 16. CDR1 and CDR2 from the germline V gene are DFQATT and SNEGSKA (reference sequence). The CDR3 sequence is 18 residues long. The CDR3 here is CSALRTGPTSFGANVLTF. CDR3 DNA sequence: TGCAGTGCCTTGAGGACAGGGCCCACCTCTTTTGGGGCCAACGTCCTGACTTTC.

Ten or more counts support this clonotype. The chain is built from TRBV10-3 and TRBJ2-3, with 12 bases identical to TRBD2. V gave up 10 bases and J gave up 3 bases; unmatched junction bases: 5. This CDR3 region has 14 residues. Germline lookup yields CDR1 ENHRY and CDR2 SYGVKD. The chain's CDR3 is CATRLAGETDTQYF. CDR3 DNA sequence: TGTGCCACCCGACTAGCGGGAGAGACAGATACGCAGTATTTT.

This clonotype was observed a few times. This rearrangement joins TRBV6-5 to TRBJ2-7; possibly TRBD2 for D (6 bases). V lost 5 bases to trimming and J lost 0 bases, with 20 bases between them. The CDR3 extends over 17 amino acids. Germline CDR1 reads MNHEY; CDR2 reads SVGAGI. The CDR3 loop reads CASSNLFGGRSSYEQYF. CDR3 nucleotides: TGTGCCAGCAGTAACCTCTTCGGAGGGAGGAGCTCCTACGAGCAGTACTTC.

This clonotype was seen ten or more times. This chain uses TRBV28 with TRBJ2-7; 11 bases fit TRBD2. CDR3 length equals 15 residues. Germline CDR1 and CDR2: MDHEN and SYDVKM. The ends lost 6 bases at V and 2 bases at J; junction bases unmatched: 6. The CDR3 region is CASSKRLAGPYEQYF. The DNA of the CDR3 is TGTGCCAGCAGCAAAAGACTAGCGGGGCCCTACGAGCAGTACTTC.

This clonotype was counted many times. This rearrangement joins TRBV6-5 to TRBJ1-1, with TRBD1 matching 10 bases. Germline V gene data show CDR1 as MNHEY and CDR2 as SVGAGI. CDR3 length: 16 residues. The V gene end was trimmed by 4 bases and the J gene end by 3 bases; junction bases not matched to a gene: 8. The DNA of the CDR3 is TGTGCCAGCAGTTGGGGTGGGACAGGGGTCCACACTGAAGCTTTCTTT. It is translated as CASSWGGTGVHTEAFF.

This clonotype appeared many times. The V call is TRBV12-3 or TRBV12-4, the J call TRBJ2-3; D is unclear. This CDR3 has 12 residues. V gave up 4 bases and J gave up 4 bases, with 6 bases separating them. CDR3 loop: CASSSYPDTQYF. As DNA, the CDR3 is TGTGCCAGCAGTTCTTATCCAGATACGCAGTATTTT.